The T cell receptor beta chain described here comes from a study of blood T cell dynamics during melanoma immunotherapy. About the study: Patients with metastatic melanoma got pembrolizumab or nivolumab-ipilimumab as first-line care. Findings and limits, study-wide: Disease-control patients' PBMC repertoires became either more clonal or more diverse at W3. Clones driving repertoire changes may be melanoma-specific or general immune activation.

Time point reported: week 3, after first cycle of checkpoint inhibitor. No patient had earlier systemic cancer treatment, concurrent immunosuppressants, or another active cancer. V dropped 1 base and J dropped 8; count of bases not matched to a gene: 12. The CDR3 contains 16 residues. Germline loops: CDR1 SQVTM, CDR2 ANQGSEA. The method was immunoSEQ multiplex PCR; TCRdb's version includes in-frame clones alone and lacks a portion of them. The sample includes approximately 13,000 clones, 86% of them seen just once. On this clone itself: Its specificity is not known.

This material consisted of blood, taken from a patient treated with checkpoint blockade. The V and J genes are TRBV29-1 and TRBJ2-1, with TRBD1 identical over 9 bases. The receptor comes from a human donor with melanoma. The CDR3 loop is CSVEVPGQGQRDEQFF. The DNA of the CDR3 is TGCAGCGTTGAAGTCCCGGGACAGGGACAGCGAGATGAGCAGTTCTTC.